The rows below give T cell receptor beta chains drawn from one sample of a study of T cell changes during pregnancy in multiple sclerosis. The repertoire was sequenced with immunoSEQ multiplex PCR; TCRdb's copy has only in-frame clones and lacks some. Of roughly 50,000 clones listed, roughly 92% were seen once; the top ten hold roughly 0.25%. The material sequenced was CD4+ T cells from peripheral blood mononuclear cells, taken in the third trimester of pregnancy. Every receptor here comes from a female donor with multiple sclerosis, enrolled in a pregnancy study. Both conserved end residues are part of each CDR3. The D gene is left open where the match is weak. Expanded clones are given a class, and other clones once, few, many or no size at all.

D,size,J,V,DNA,CDR3
TRBD1,NA,TRBJ1-2,TRBV6-1,TGTGCCAGCAGTGAAGTTTTATACGGGACAGGGGCTGGCTACACCTTC,CASSEVLYGTGAGYTF
NA,NA,TRBJ2-5,TRBV7-9,TGTGCCAGCAGCGAACAGGGTGCATGGGAGACCCAGTACTTC,CASSEQGAWETQYF
NA,NA,TRBJ1-2,TRBV19,TGTGCCAGTAGCGGTGGGGGCGGCTACACCTTC,CASSGGGGYTF
TRBD2,NA,TRBJ2-7,TRBV5-6,TGTGCCAGCAGCTGGGGGGGAAAAGGGTACGAGCAGTACTTC,CASSWGGKGYEQYF
NA,NA,TRBJ1-1,TRBV13,TGTGCCAGCAGCTCACCGGGGGAGGGGACTGAAGCTTTCTTT,CASSSPGEGTEAFF
TRBD1,NA,TRBJ1-2,TRBV7-2,TGTGCCAGCAGCTCCCGGCGCGGGACAGCGTATGGCTACACCTTC,CASSSRRGTAYGYTF
TRBD1,NA,TRBJ2-2,TRBV19,TGTGCCATCTCTCCGGGACAGGACGGTTCCGGGGAGCTGTTTTTT,CAISPGQDGSGELFF
TRBD1,NA,TRBJ1-5,TRBV6-6,TGTGCCAGCAGTGCCGACAGGGGAAGGGGGCAGCCCCAGCATTTT,CASSADRGRGQPQHF
NA,NA,TRBJ2-5,TRBV5-1,TGCGCCAGCAGCCTATCGACTCCTAGAGAGACCCAGTACTTC,CASSLSTPRETQYF
NA,once,TRBJ1-1,TRBV9,TGTGCCAGCAGCGTAGGGATGGGGCAAGGTTCTGAAGCTTTCTTT,CASSVGMGQGSEAFF
NA,NA,TRBJ1-1,TRBV6-1,TGTGCCAGCAGGCTGGGACAGAACACTGAAGCTTTCTTT,CASRLGQNTEAFF
NA,NA,TRBJ1-6,TRBV11-2,TGTGCCAGCAGCTTCTACAACTACTATAATTCACCCCTCCACTTT,CASSFYNYYNSPLHF
NA,NA,TRBJ1-1,TRBV29-1,TGCAGCGTTTCAGGGGTGAGCACTGAAGCTTTCTTT,CSVSGVSTEAFF
NA,few,TRBJ1-5,TRBV14,TGTGCCAGCAGCCAAGGAGGGGGTAGGAGTCAGCCCCAGCATTTT,CASSQGGGRSQPQHF
TRBD1,NA,TRBJ2-7,TRBV5-1,TGCGCCAGCAGCAGGGACAGGGGCTCCTACGAGCAGTACTTC,CASSRDRGSYEQYF
TRBD1,NA,TRBJ2-7,TRBV5-1,TGCGCCAGCAGCATGGGACAGGGGGACGACGAGCAGTACTTC,CASSMGQGDDEQYF
TRBD2,NA,TRBJ2-3,TRBV7-3,TGTGCCAGCAGCACACCTCCCGGGACTAGCTACACAGATACGCAGTATTTT,CASSTPPGTSYTDTQYF
NA,NA,TRBJ1-2,TRBV5-4,TGTGCCAGCAGCCAGCGACAGGAGACCTATGGCTACACCTTC,CASSQRQETYGYTF
NA,NA,TRBJ2-7,TRBV29-1,TGCAGCGTTGTTGCTCCGGCCTACGAGCAGTACTTC,CSVVAPAYEQYF
TRBD2,NA,TRBJ2-2,TRBV27,TGTGCCAGCAGTTACCCGACTATAGCGGGAAGGATCGGGGAGCTGTTTTTT,CASSYPTIAGRIGELFF